This entry describes one T cell receptor (beta chain). Deletions cut 8 bases from V and 4 bases from J, with 14 bases between. Germline values: CDR1 SQVTM, CDR2 ANQGSEA. The CDR3 runs to 12 residues. Only in-frame clones appear in the TCRdb table, and some are missing; sequencing was by immunoSEQ multiplex PCR. This repertoire shows under 350,000 clones, 80% to 95% found once; its top ten account for roughly 6.8%. These data belong to a study of blood T cell repertoires in COVID-19. Study as a whole: Specimens from acute and convalescent COVID-19 originated in the United States, Italy and Spain.

It was during active infection that Seattle patients were enrolled and then longitudinally followed. This TCR was recovered from a woman under 40 with COVID-19, enrolled during active disease. Sequencing was carried out using peripheral blood. This chain joins TRBV29-1 and TRBJ2-5; D is ambiguous. The DNA of the CDR3 is TGCAGCCCAAGAGGCCCCGGAGAGACCCAGTACTTC. Translating it yields CSPRGPGETQYF.